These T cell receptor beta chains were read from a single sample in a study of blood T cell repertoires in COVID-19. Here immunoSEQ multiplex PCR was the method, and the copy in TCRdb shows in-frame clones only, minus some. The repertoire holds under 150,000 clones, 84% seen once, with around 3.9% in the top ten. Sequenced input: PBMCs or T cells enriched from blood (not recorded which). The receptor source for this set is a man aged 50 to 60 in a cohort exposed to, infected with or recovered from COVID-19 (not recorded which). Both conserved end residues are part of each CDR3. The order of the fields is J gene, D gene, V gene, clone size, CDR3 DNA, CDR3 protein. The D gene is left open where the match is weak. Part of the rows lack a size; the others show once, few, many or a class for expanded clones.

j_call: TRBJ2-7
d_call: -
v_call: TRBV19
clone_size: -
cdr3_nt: TGTGCCAGTAGTATACCCCCTTCTAGCGCCAACTACGAGCAGTACTTC
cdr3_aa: CASSIPPSSANYEQYF

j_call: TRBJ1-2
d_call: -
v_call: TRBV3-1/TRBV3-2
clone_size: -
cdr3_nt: TGTGCCAGCAGCCCCGGCAAGATCGGGGGCTACACCTTC
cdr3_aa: CASSPGKIGGYTF

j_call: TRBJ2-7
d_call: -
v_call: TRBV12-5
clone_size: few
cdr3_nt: TGTGCTAGTGGAGACAGGAGAAACGAGCAGTACTTC
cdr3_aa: CASGDRRNEQYF

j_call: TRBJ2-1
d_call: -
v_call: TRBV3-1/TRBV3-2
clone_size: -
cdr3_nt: TGTGCCAGCAGCCAAGATACGCGGGACGGGGATGAGCAGTTCTTC
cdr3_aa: CASSQDTRDGDEQFF

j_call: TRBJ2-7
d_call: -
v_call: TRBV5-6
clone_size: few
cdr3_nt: TGTGCCAGCAGTCGAACAGGGTTTTACGAGCAGTACTTC
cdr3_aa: CASSRTGFYEQYF

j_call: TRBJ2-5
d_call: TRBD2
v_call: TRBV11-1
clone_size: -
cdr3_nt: TGTGCCAGCAGCTCCGGACTAGCGGGGACCCAAGAGACCCAGTACTTC
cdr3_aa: CASSSGLAGTQETQYF

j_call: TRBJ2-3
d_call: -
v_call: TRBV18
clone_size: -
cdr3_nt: TGTGCCAGCTCACCACCGGCCCGACAGACAGATACGCAGTATTTT
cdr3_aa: CASSPPARQTDTQYF

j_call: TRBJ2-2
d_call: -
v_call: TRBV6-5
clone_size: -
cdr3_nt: TGTGCCAGCAGGTTTGGGCAGAACCCCGGGGAGCTGTTTTTT
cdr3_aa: CASRFGQNPGELFF

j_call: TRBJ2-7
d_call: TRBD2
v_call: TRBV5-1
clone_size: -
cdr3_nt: TGCGCCAGCAGGGACAGACGACTAGCGGGAGGGCGGAACGAGCAGTACTTC
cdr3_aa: CASRDRRLAGGRNEQYF

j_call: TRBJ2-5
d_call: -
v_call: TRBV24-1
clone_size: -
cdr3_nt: TGTGCCACCAGTGATTTGGGAGGGTATGGAGAGACCCAGTACTTC
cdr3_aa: CATSDLGGYGETQYF

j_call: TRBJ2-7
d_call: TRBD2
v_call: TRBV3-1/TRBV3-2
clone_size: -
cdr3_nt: TGTGCCAGCAGCCAAGTAGCGGGGCACTACGAGCAGTACTTC
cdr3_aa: CASSQVAGHYEQYF

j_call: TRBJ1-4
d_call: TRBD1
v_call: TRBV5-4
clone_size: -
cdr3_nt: TGTGCCAGCAGCTTGGGACAGGGTGAAAAACTGTTTTTT
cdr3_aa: CASSLGQGEKLFF

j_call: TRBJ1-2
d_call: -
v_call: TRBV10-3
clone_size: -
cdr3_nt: TGTGCCATCAGTCCACAGTTGACAGATGGCTACACCTTC
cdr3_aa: CAISPQLTDGYTF

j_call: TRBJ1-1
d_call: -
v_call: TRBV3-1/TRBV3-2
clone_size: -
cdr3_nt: TGTGCCAGCAGCCAAGCAAGGGGATCTGAAGCTTTCTTT
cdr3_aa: CASSQARGSEAFF

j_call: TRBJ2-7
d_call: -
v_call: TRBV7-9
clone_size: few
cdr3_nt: TGTGCCAGCAGCGGACACGGCGAGCAGTACTTC
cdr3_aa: CASSGHGEQYF

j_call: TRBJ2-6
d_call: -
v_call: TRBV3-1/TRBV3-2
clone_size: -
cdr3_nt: TGTGCCAGCAGCCAAGGGACAGCTACCTTCTCTGGGGCCAACGTCCTGACTTTC
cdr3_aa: CASSQGTATFSGANVLTF

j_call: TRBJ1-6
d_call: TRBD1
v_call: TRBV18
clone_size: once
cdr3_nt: TGTGCCAGCTCGCCGGGACAGGCCAATTCACCCCTCCACTTT
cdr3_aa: CASSPGQANSPLHF

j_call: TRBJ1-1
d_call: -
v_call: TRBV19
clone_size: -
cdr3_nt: TGTGCCAGTAGTATGGCAGGGTCGAACACTGAAGCTTTCTTT
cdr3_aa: CASSMAGSNTEAFF

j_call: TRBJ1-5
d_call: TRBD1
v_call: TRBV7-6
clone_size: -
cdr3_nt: TGTGCCAGCAGTCCAGGGGGCAGGGGGTCTCGTCAGCCCCAGCATTTT
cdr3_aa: CASSPGGRGSRQPQHF

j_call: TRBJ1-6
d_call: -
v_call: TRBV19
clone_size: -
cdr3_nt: TGTGCCAGTAGTACGGGTGAAAATTCACCCCTCCACTTT
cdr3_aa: CASSTGENSPLHF

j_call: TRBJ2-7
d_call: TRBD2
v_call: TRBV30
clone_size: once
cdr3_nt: TGTGCCTCCAAAACTAGCGCCTTCTCCTACGAGCAGTACTTC
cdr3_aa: CASKTSAFSYEQYF

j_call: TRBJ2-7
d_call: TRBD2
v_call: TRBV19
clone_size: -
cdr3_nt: TGTGCCAGTAGTATTAGCGGGGGACAGAACTACGAGCAGTACTTC
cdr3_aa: CASSISGGQNYEQYF

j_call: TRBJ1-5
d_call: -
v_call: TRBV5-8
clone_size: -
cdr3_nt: TGTGCCAGCAGCGTGTTGAGGGAGGATCAGCCCCAGCATTTT
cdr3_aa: CASSVLREDQPQHF

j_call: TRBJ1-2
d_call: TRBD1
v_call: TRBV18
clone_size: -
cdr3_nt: TGTGCCAGCTCACCATTCAGGGGGGATAACTATGGCTACACCTTC
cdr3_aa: CASSPFRGDNYGYTF

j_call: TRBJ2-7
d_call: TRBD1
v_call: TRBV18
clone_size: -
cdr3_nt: TGTGCCAGCTCGCCCGACAGGGTCGAGCAGTACTTC
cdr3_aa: CASSPDRVEQYF

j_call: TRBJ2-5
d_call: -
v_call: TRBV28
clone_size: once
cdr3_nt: TGTGCCAGCAGCCGAAGTCAGGCCTCGGAGACCCAGTACTTC
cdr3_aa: CASSRSQASETQYF

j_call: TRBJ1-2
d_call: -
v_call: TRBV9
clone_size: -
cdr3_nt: TGTGCCAGCAGCGTATCAGGGTCCGGGGGAGGTGGTGGCTACACCTTC
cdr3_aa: CASSVSGSGGGGGYTF

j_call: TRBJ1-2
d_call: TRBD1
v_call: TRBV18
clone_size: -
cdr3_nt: TGTGCCAGCTCACCTGGACAGGGGGTTTTCGGCTACACCTTC
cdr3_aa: CASSPGQGVFGYTF